The rows below give T cell receptor beta chains drawn from one sample of a study of neoadjuvant anti-PD-1 for oral cavity cancer. Data came from immunoSEQ multiplex PCR; TCRdb stores just in-frame clones and leaves some out. The repertoire holds about 37,000 clones, with roughly two fifths as singletons. The source was tumor tissue, collected after nivolumab (anti-PD-1) treatment. Receptor source: a person between 35 and 79 years old with oral cavity squamous cell carcinoma. Each CDR3 is given with its conserved first and last residue. Each record gives: V gene, J gene, CDR3 protein.

>TRBV14|TRBJ2-6
CASSQGWSGANVLTF
>TRBV29-1|TRBJ2-3
CSVGPRDTQYF
>TRBV2|TRBJ1-4
CASSKDGTGGNEKLFF
>TRBV6-5|TRBJ2-7
CASKQTGTGDHEQYF
>TRBV19|TRBJ2-1
CASRRGTGGARVTYNEQFF
>TRBV29-1|TRBJ1-1
CSVEGENTEAFF
>TRBV11-2|TRBJ2-7
CASSLQGLGEQYF
>TRBV9|TRBJ1-5
CASSVDSHQPQHF
>TRBV2|TRBJ1-2
CASRGDRRWDTF
>TRBV5-1|TRBJ2-5
CASSLLGLQETQYF
>TRBV6-1|TRBJ2-5
CAGTGGLAGGETQYF
>TRBV28|TRBJ1-2
CASSSLRQSYGYTF
>TRBV27|TRBJ1-1
CASSPPPSLLRQNTEAFF
>TRBV6-6|TRBJ2-4
CASRRGPKNIQYF
>TRBV7-7|TRBJ2-3
CASSPTPVGTDTQYF
>TRBV21-1|TRBJ1-3
CASSTDAREAGNTIYF
>TRBV18|TRBJ1-5
CASSPRAVLNQPQHF
>TRBV2|TRBJ1-5
CASSAEVHSNQPQHF
>TRBV27|TRBJ2-7
CASSFTGARREQYF
>TRBV28|TRBJ2-7
CASSGLAGLSYEQYF
>TRBV4-1|TRBJ1-2
CASSPQGVYGYTF
>TRBV29-1|TRBJ2-1
CSVSGRSDNEQFF
>TRBV5-6|TRBJ1-4
CASSLVGTEKLFF
>TRBV27|TRBJ1-1
CASSFSGRDTEAFF
>TRBV6-6|TRBJ1-3
CASSSTGALSGNTIYF
>TRBV6-5|TRBJ1-2
CASRAQGLGGYTF
>TRBV7-7|TRBJ2-3
CASSASGTDTQYF
>TRBV27|TRBJ1-2
CASSRAGQGSGYTF
>TRBV9|TRBJ1-1
CASSVGQGGTEAFF
>TRBV28|TRBJ1-2
CASSLLGGGGTYGYTF
>TRBV18|TRBJ1-2
CASSPEGQSYGYTF
>TRBV11-3|TRBJ2-7
CASSHASEGGEQYF
>TRBV6-4|TRBJ2-2
CASSQQPQTGELFF
>TRBV5-1|TRBJ2-1
CASSLGTEGSEQFF
>TRBV4-1|TRBJ1-1
CASSQETAYTEAFF
>TRBV5-1|TRBJ2-1
CASSPKARASYNEQFF
>TRBV29-1|TRBJ2-1
CSGLAGDYNEQFF
>TRBV28|TRBJ2-1
CASSQGGSRDNEQFF
>TRBV28|TRBJ1-5
CASGSLGLSYSNQPQHF
>TRBV5-8|TRBJ1-1
CASSHDGVEAFF
>TRBV4-1|TRBJ1-1
CASSQVTVNTEAFF
>TRBV10-1|TRBJ2-5
CARGLAERLWETQYF